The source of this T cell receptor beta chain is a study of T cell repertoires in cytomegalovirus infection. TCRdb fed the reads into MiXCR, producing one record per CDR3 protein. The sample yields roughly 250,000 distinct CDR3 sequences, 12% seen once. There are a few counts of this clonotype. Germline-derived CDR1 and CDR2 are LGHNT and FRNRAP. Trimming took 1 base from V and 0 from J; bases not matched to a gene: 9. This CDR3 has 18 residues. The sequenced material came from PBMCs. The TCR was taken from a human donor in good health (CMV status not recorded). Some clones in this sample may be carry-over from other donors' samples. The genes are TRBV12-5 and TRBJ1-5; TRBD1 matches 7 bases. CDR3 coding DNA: TGTGCTAGTGGTTTGGCACGAGGGGACAGCTATAGCAATCAGCCCCAGCATTTT. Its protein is CASGLARGDSYSNQPQHF.